This entry features one T cell receptor beta chain sequence. The record originates from a study of blood T cell repertoires in COVID-19. CDR1 is SGHTA and CDR2 is FQGNSA in the germline V gene. Trimming removed 5 bases from V and 4 bases from J; junction bases left unmatched: 7. This CDR3 has 16 amino acids. Among Cohort 3 donors, those recovered had two negative PCRs, clearance, or symptom resolution. The repertoire was sequenced with immunoSEQ multiplex PCR; TCRdb's copy has only in-frame clones and lacks some. The repertoire consists of about 240,000 clones, with approximately 90% occurring once and the leading ten covering about 4%.

The clonotype originates from a woman between 25 and 40 years old who had recovered from COVID-19. The sample taken for sequencing was PBMCs or T cells enriched from blood (not recorded which). The chain uses TRBV7-2 and TRBJ2-3, with 12 bases lining up with TRBD2. The CDR3 sequence is CASSPLAGGGSDTQYF. CDR3 DNA: TGTGCCAGCAGCCCTCTAGCGGGAGGGGGATCAGATACGCAGTATTTT. The full variable domain, with the rest looked up from reference TRBV7-2 and TRBJ2-3, is GAGVSQSPSNKVTEKGKDVELRCDPISGHTALYWYRQSLGQGLEFLIYFQGNSAPDKSGLPSDRFSAERTGGSVSTLTIQRTQQEDSAVYLCASSPLAGGGSDTQYFGPGTRLTVL.